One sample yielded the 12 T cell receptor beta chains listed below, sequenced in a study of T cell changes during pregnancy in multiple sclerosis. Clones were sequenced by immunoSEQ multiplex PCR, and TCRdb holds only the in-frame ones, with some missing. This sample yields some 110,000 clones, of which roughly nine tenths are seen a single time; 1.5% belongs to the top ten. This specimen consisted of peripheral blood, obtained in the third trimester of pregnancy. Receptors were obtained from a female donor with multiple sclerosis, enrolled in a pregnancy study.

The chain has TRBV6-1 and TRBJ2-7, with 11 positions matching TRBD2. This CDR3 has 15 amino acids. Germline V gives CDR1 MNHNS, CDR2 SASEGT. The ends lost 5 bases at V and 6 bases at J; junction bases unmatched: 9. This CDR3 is CASSPKTSGIVEQYF. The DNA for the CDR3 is TGTGCCAGCAGTCCCAAGACTAGCGGGATAGTCGAGCAGTACTTC.

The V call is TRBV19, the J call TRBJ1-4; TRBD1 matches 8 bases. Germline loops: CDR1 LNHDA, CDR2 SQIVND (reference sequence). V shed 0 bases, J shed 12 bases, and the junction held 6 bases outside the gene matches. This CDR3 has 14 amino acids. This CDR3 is CASSIDRGPGELFF. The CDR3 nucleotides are TGTGCCAGTAGTATAGACAGGGGGCCCGGCGAACTGTTTTTT.

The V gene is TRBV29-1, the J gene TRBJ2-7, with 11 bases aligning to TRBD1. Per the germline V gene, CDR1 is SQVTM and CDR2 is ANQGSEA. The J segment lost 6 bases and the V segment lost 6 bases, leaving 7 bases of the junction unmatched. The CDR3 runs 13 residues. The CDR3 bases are TGCAGCGTCGGTCAGGACAGGGGGCGCGAGCAGTACTTC. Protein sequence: CSVGQDRGREQYF.

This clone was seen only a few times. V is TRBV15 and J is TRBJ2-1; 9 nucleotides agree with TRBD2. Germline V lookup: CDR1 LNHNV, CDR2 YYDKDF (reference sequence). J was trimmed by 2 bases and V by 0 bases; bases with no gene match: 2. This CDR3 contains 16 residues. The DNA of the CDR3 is TGTGCCACCAGCAGAGAAATAGCGGGAGCCTACAATGAGCAGTTCTTC. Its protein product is CATSREIAGAYNEQFF.

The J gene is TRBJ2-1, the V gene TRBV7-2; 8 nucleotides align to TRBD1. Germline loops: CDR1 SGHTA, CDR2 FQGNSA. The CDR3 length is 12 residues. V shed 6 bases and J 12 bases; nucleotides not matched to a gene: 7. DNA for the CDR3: TGTGCCAGCAGATTCCGGACAGGGAGGCAGTTCTTC. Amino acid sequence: CASRFRTGRQFF.

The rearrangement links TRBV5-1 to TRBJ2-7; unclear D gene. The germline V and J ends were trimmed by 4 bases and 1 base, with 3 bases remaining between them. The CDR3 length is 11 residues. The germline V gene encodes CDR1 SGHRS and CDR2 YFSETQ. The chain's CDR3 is CASSESYEQYF. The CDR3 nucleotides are TGCGCCAGCAGCGAGTCCTACGAGCAGTACTTC.

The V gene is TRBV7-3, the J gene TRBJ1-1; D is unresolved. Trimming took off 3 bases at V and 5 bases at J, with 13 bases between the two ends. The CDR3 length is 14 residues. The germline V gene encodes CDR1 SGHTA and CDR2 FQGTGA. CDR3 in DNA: TGTGCCAGCAGCTTCCGACCCACGGGGACTGAAGCTTTCTTT. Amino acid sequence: CASSFRPTGTEAFF.

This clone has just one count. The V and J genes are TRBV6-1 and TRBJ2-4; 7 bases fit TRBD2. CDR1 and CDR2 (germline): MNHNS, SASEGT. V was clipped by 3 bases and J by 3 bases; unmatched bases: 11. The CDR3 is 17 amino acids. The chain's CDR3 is CASSEPSSSSGKNIQYF. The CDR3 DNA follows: TGTGCCAGCAGTGAGCCCTCCTCTTCTAGCGGCAAAAACATTCAGTACTTC.

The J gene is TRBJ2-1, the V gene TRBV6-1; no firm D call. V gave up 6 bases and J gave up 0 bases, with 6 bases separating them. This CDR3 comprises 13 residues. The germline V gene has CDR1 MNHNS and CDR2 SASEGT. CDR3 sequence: CASSSASYNEQFF. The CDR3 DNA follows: TGTGCCAGCAGCAGCGCCTCCTACAATGAGCAGTTCTTC.

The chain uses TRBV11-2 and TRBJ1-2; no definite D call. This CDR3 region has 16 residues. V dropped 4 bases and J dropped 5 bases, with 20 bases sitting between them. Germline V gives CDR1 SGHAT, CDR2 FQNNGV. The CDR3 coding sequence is TGTGCCAGCAGCTATCAAGCGATCCAAGGAGGGTATGGCTACACCTTC. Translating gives CASSYQAIQGGYGYTF.

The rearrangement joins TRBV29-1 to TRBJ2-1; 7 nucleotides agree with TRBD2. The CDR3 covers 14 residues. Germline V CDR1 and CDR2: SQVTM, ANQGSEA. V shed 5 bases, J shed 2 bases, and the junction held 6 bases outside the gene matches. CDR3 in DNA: TGCAGCGTTCCCAGGACTAGGACCTACAATGAGCAGTTCTTC. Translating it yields CSVPRTRTYNEQFF.

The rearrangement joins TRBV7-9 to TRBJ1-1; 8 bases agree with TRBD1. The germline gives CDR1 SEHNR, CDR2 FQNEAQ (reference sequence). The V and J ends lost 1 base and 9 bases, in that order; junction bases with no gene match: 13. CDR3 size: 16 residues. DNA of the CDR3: TGTGCCAGCAGCTTAGATTCAAGCCCGGACAGGGAAAAAGCTTTCTTT. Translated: CASSLDSSPDREKAFF.